This T cell receptor (beta chain) was profiled in a study of tumor and adjacent non-tumor tissue in lung cancer. Looking at the study overall: There were about 12 adenocarcinoma, a couple of squamous cell carcinoma and 1 small cell lung cancer cases. Each sample yielded about 4.17 million productive TCRbeta reads on average.

RNA was extracted from bulk tissue without any cell sorting. For this clonotype: Its antigen is not identified.

Findings and limits, study-wide: In normal lung, the top 100 clones were significantly more dominant than in tumor.

A modified ARM-PCR protocol with three rounds of nested PCR amplified TCRbeta. Via MiXCR, TCRdb re-called the multiplex PCR reads, giving one row per CDR3 protein. The sample consists of about 76,000 distinct CDR3 sequences, around 70% of them appearing once. CDR1 and CDR2 from the germline V gene are MGHRA and YSYEKL. The V end lost 0 bases, the J end lost 11 bases, and 16 bases lay between the germline ends. The CDR3 runs to 14 residues. The chain recombines TRBV4-1 with TRBJ2-5, with D possibly TRBD1 on 6 matching bases. The sample comprised lung tumor tissue. This receptor was obtained from a woman aged 70-85 years with non-small cell lung cancer. CDR3 coding DNA: TGCGCCAGCAGCCAAGATGATAGCGTCGGGACACAGTACTTC. It translates to CASSQDDSVGTQYF.